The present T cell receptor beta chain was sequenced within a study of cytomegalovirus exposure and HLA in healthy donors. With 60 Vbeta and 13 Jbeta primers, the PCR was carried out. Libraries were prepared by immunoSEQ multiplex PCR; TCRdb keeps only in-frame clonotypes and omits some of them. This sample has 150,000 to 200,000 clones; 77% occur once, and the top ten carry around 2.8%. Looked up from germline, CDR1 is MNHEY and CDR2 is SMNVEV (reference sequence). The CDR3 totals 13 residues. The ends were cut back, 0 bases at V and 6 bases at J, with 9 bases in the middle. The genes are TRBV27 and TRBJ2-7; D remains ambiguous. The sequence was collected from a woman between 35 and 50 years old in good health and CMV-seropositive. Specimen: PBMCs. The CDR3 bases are TGTGCCAGCAGTTTATCCAACTCTGTCGAGCAGTACTTC. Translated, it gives CASSLSNSVEQYF.